This entry lists 28 T cell receptor beta chains sequenced from one sample in a study of memory CD4+ T cells and cytomegalovirus serostatus. The data were produced by immunoSEQ multiplex PCR, yet TCRdb's version contains in-frame clones alone and is incomplete. The data show roughly 40,000 clones, with roughly 80% seen just once and about 0.73% held by the top ten. Single viable CD3+CD4+CD8-CD45RO+ cells were sorted as the memory CD4+ T cells. Material for sequencing was memory CD4+ T cells from blood. The receptor source for this set is an adult in good health and CMV-seronegative.

DNA for the CDR3: TGTGCCAGCAGCTTGGGGGGAGGCTATGGCTACACCTTC. It yields the protein CASSLGGGYGYTF. The chain recombines TRBV5-5 with TRBJ1-2, with unresolved D. Germline V gene data show CDR1 as SGHKS and CDR2 as YYEKEE (reference sequence). Trimming stripped 0 bases from V and 4 bases from J, with 7 bases between. This CDR3 has 13 amino acids. The full variable domain, its missing parts supplied by reference TRBV5-5 and TRBJ1-2, is DAGVTQSPTHLIKTRGQQVTLRCSPISGHKSVSWYQQVLGQGPQFIFQYYEKEERGRGNFPDRFSARQFPNYSSELNVNALLLGDSALYLCASSLGGGYGYTFGSGTRLTVV.

The genes are TRBV27 and TRBJ2-1, with 12 bases lining up with TRBD1. Trimming removed 7 bases from V and 8 bases from J; junction bases left unmatched: 9. Germline V gives CDR1 MNHEY, CDR2 SMNVEV (reference sequence). This CDR3 spans 15 amino acids. The CDR3 DNA sequence: TGTGCCAGCACCCGCCGGGACAGGGGGCTGGATGAGCAGTTCTTC. It is translated as CASTRRDRGLDEQFF.

The J gene is TRBJ2-3, the V gene TRBV9; 14 nucleotides match TRBD2. The CDR3 has 20 residues. V lost 0 bases and J lost 0; bases outside the gene matches: 9. CDR1 is SGDLS, CDR2 YYNGEE, per germline. The CDR3 DNA follows: TGTGCCAGCAGCGTAGGGACTAGCGGGGGGACTAGAAAAAGCACAGATACGCAGTATTTT. It is translated as CASSVGTSGGTRKSTDTQYF.

The rearrangement links TRBV9 to TRBJ2-3; D is uncertain. CDR1 and CDR2 from the germline V gene are SGDLS and YYNGEE. This CDR3 is built from 13 residues. Deletions cut 6 bases from V and 12 bases from J, with 20 bases between. CDR3 sequence: CASTAGLGADQYF. The CDR3 DNA is TGTGCCAGCACCGCTGGGTTAGGCGCGGATCAGTATTTT.

The CDR3 region is CASSEFLGPNTIYF. CDR3 nucleotides: TGTGCCAGCAGTGAATTTCTAGGTCCAAACACCATATATTTT. The rearrangement uses TRBV2 and TRBJ1-3; D is ambiguous. The CDR3 is 14 amino acids. Trimming left V 2 bases short and J 6 bases short, with 11 bases between. Germline assignment: CDR1 SNHLY and CDR2 FYNNEI.

The V gene is TRBV5-4, the J gene TRBJ2-5, with D hard to call. Trimming shortened V by 4 bases and J by 3 bases, and 7 bases separated the two germline ends. Germline lookup yields CDR1 SGHNT and CDR2 YYREEE (reference sequence). This CDR3 is built from 12 residues. The CDR3 region has the DNA TGTGCCAGCAGCGGACCAGAAGAGACCCAGTACTTC. The encoded protein is CASSGPEETQYF.

The DNA of the CDR3 is TGTGCCTGGAGAGAAATGAGAGCGGACAGGCCGTATGGCTACACCTTC. Amino acid sequence: CAWREMRADRPYGYTF. The rearrangement links TRBV30 to TRBJ1-2, with 7 bases that match TRBD1. The ends lost 3 bases at V and 5 bases at J; junction bases unmatched: 15. This CDR3 region has 16 residues. CDR1 and CDR2 (germline): GTSNPN, SVGIG (reference sequence).

The chain joins TRBV9 to TRBJ1-2, with D possibly being TRBD1 (6 bases). Trimming left V 4 bases short and J 0 bases short, with 10 bases between. The CDR3 length is 14 residues. Germline V gene lookup returns CDR1 SGDLS and CDR2 YYNGEE. CDR3 residues: CASSLTGSNYGYTF. The CDR3 nucleotides are TGTGCCAGCAGCCTCACAGGGTCTAACTATGGCTACACCTTC.

The chain couples TRBV30 to TRBJ2-3, with D unclear. This CDR3 is 11 amino acids long. CDR1 GTSNPN and CDR2 SVGIG come from the germline V gene (reference sequence). Trimming stripped 1 base from V and 6 bases from J, with 5 bases between. The DNA of the CDR3 is TGTGCCTGGAGTGGGGTGGATACGCAGTATTTT. Encoded protein: CAWSGVDTQYF.

The chain joins TRBV5-4 to TRBJ2-5; TRBD2 aligns across 12 bases. Per the germline V gene, CDR1 is SGHNT and CDR2 is YYREEE (reference sequence). Trimming removed 5 bases from V and 5 bases from J; junction bases left unmatched: 13. This CDR3 is built from 17 residues. CDR3 sequence: CASREGLAGPAEETQYF. The CDR3 region has the DNA TGTGCCAGCAGGGAGGGACTAGCGGGCCCGGCGGAGGAGACCCAGTACTTC. Variable domain in full (rest from reference TRBV5-4 and TRBJ2-5): ETGVTQSPTHLIKTRGQQVTLRCSSQSGHNTVSWYQQALGQGPQFIFQYYREEENGRGNFPPRFSGLQFPNYSSELNVNALELDDSALYLCASREGLAGPAEETQYFGPGTRLLVL.

This clone was picked up a small number of times. V gene TRBV19 combines with J gene TRBJ1-1; D gene ambiguous. This CDR3 region has 14 residues. V was clipped by 3 bases and J by 3 bases, with 11 bases between them. CDR1 and CDR2 (germline): LNHDA, SQIVND (reference sequence). This CDR3 reads CASSMAGQYTEAFF. Here the CDR3 DNA reads TGTGCCAGTAGTATGGCTGGGCAGTACACTGAAGCTTTCTTT.

V usage is TRBV7-9 and J usage is TRBJ2-7; D assignment may be TRBD1 or TRBD2 (5 bases each). This CDR3 has 19 residues. Germline CDR1 is SEHNR and CDR2 is FQNEAQ (reference sequence). Trimming took off 0 bases at V and 1 base at J, with 22 bases between the two ends. As DNA, the CDR3 is TGTGCCAGCAGCTTAGCGGATGGTGAAGGGACGGGGTATTCCTACGAGCAGTACTTC. This codes for CASSLADGEGTGYSYEQYF.

The chain employs TRBV29-1 and TRBJ2-3; D may be TRBD1 (5 bases). From germline, CDR1 is SQVTM and CDR2 ANQGSEA. V was shortened by 1 base and J by 4 bases, with 12 bases between the two germline ends. The CDR3 totals 14 residues. In DNA, the CDR3 is TGCAGCGTTGAAGGGGGCGCTTTATCAGATACGCAGTATTTT. Protein: CSVEGGALSDTQYF.

This clone appeared a few times. This sequence joins TRBV7-9 and TRBJ1-1; D may be TRBD1 (6 bases). Looked up from germline, CDR1 is SEHNR and CDR2 is FQNEAQ (reference sequence). This CDR3 region has 15 residues. Between the trimmed V and J ends, which lost 1 base and 0 bases, there was a span of 9 bases. CDR3 sequence reads: CASSLEQGMNTEAFF. In DNA form, the CDR3 reads TGTGCCAGCAGCTTAGAGCAGGGGATGAACACTGAAGCTTTCTTT. Full variable domain (outside the CDR3, taken from reference TRBV7-9 and TRBJ1-1): DTGVSQNPRHKITKRGQNVTFRCDPISEHNRLYWYRQTLGQGPEFLTYFQNEAQLEKSRLLSDRFSAERPKGSFSTLEIQRTEQGDSAMYLCASSLEQGMNTEAFFGQGTRLTVV.

Regarding this clone: Other nucleotide sequences in the sample specify the same CDR3. The gene calls are TRBV29-1 and TRBJ2-3; 9 bases line up with TRBD1. The CDR3 contains 13 residues. Germline V gene data show CDR1 as SQVTM and CDR2 as ANQGSEA. The V gene end was trimmed by 6 bases and the J gene end by 1 base; junction bases not matched to a gene: 2. As DNA, the CDR3 is TGCAGCGTCCGACAGGGGGGCACAGATACGCAGTATTTT. This sequence encodes CSVRQGGTDTQYF.

This sequence joins TRBV20-1 and TRBJ1-1; no clear D gene. Germline assignment: CDR1 DFQATT and CDR2 SNEGSKA (reference sequence). This CDR3 has 11 residues. With 5 bases removed from V and 7 bases from J, the gap between germline ends came to 11 bases. CDR3 bases: TGCAGTGCTGGAAAGGGCCGTGAAGCTTTCTTT. Translating gives CSAGKGREAFF.

In this sample, this clone turned up once. V usage is TRBV6-5 and J usage is TRBJ1-2; 9 nucleotides align to TRBD1. Germline values: CDR1 MNHEY, CDR2 SVGAGI. J gave up 7 bases and V 6 bases, and 6 bases lay outside the gene matches. The CDR3 is 13 residues long. The chain's CDR3 is CASRLTGGGGYTF. The CDR3 DNA is TGTGCCAGCAGATTGACAGGGGGGGGTGGCTACACCTTC.

This clone was counted between two and nine times. This rearrangement joins TRBV6-4 to TRBJ2-5; D possibly uses TRBD1 or TRBD2 (5 bases each). Trimming stripped 6 bases from V and 11 bases from J, with 19 bases between. This CDR3 region has 13 residues. The germline V gene encodes CDR1 MRHNA and CDR2 SNTAGT. The DNA for the CDR3 is TGTGCCAGCAGCGAGTTCCTCGGGGACCGTCAGTACTTC. This gives the protein CASSEFLGDRQYF.

Only one count was recorded for this clone. The V call is TRBV10-3, the J call TRBJ2-3; 8 bases match TRBD2. Germline CDR1 reads ENHRY; CDR2 reads SYGVKD. Trimming cost V 0 bases and J 5 bases; bases outside gene matches: 10. The CDR3 sequence is 17 residues long. The CDR3 here is CAISESAPGGGRDTQYF. The DNA for the CDR3 is TGTGCCATCAGTGAGTCAGCCCCTGGCGGGGGGCGAGATACGCAGTATTTT.

The J gene is TRBJ2-7, the V gene TRBV6-1, with 9 bases matching TRBD1. CDR3 length: 15 residues. V lost 7 bases, J lost 2 bases, and 9 bases stayed unmatched. Germline V gene lookup returns CDR1 MNHNS and CDR2 SASEGT. CDR3 region: CASIPQGTGTYEQYF. The DNA of the CDR3 is TGTGCCAGCATTCCCCAGGGGACAGGGACCTACGAGCAGTACTTC.

V and J are TRBV27 and TRBJ1-2; 9 bases match TRBD1. The CDR3 is made up of 16 amino acids. Germline CDR1 is MNHEY and CDR2 is SMNVEV (reference sequence). Trimming removed 8 bases from V and 1 base from J; junction bases left unmatched: 11. The CDR3, as DNA: TGTGCCAGCGCCCCCGGGACAGGGAGCGGTAACTATGGCTACACCTTC. The encoded protein is CASAPGTGSGNYGYTF.

This rearrangement joins TRBV4-2 to TRBJ2-3; D is uncertain. This CDR3 comprises 11 residues. Germline V gene lookup returns CDR1 LGHNA and CDR2 YNFKEQ. V was trimmed by 6 bases and J by 2 bases, leaving 3 bases between them. DNA for the CDR3: TGTGCCAGCAGAAACACAGATACGCAGTATTTT. Protein product: CASRNTDTQYF.

The CDR3 coding sequence is TGCGCCAGCAGCTTCGGGGACCGCCGCACAGATACGCAGTATTTT. This gives the protein CASSFGDRRTDTQYF. The chain carries TRBV5-1 and TRBJ2-3, with D perhaps matching TRBD1 or TRBD2 (5 bases each). The V end was cut by 2 bases, the J end by 1 base, with 11 bases between. The CDR3 runs to 15 residues. Germline V gene sequence: CDR1 SGHRS, CDR2 YFSETQ.

The V call is TRBV10-3, the J call TRBJ1-4; TRBD1 agrees at 9 bases. The CDR3 has 15 amino acids. Trimming took 5 bases from V and 8 from J; bases not matched to a gene: 9. Per the germline V gene, CDR1 is ENHRY and CDR2 is SYGVKD. CDR3 in amino acids: CAISNPGQGSEKLFF. As DNA, the CDR3 is TGTGCCATCAGTAATCCGGGACAGGGATCGGAAAAACTGTTTTTT.

This clone was picked up a small number of times. The rearrangement joins TRBV2 to TRBJ1-4, with 10 bases lining up with TRBD1. Germline V gene data show CDR1 as SNHLY and CDR2 as FYNNEI. This CDR3 is 14 amino acids long. The J segment lost 7 bases and the V segment lost 7 bases, leaving 6 bases of the junction unmatched. This CDR3 is CASKGDRGSEKLFF. CDR3 nucleotide sequence: TGTGCCAGCAAGGGGGACAGGGGAAGTGAAAAACTGTTTTTT. The full variable domain, in which reference TRBV2 and TRBJ1-4 provide the parts outside the CDR3, is EPEVTQTPSHQVTQMGQEVILRCVPISNHLYFYWYRQILGQKVEFLVSFYNNEISEKSEIFDDQFSVERPDGSNFTLKIRSTKLEDSAMYFCASKGDRGSEKLFFGSGTQLSVL.

In its sample, this clone was seen a few times. In nucleotides, the CDR3 is TGTGCCATCTTCTCGGGACAGGGCTTCAGTGAAGCTTTCTTT. Translated: CAIFSGQGFSEAFF. This chain connects TRBV28 to TRBJ1-1, with TRBD1 identical over 9 bases. The length of the CDR3 is 14 residues. Germline V CDR1 and CDR2: MDHEN, SYDVKM. Unmatched junction bases numbered 13, after V lost 10 bases and J lost 7 bases. The whole variable domain, filled in from reference TRBV28 and TRBJ1-1, reads DVKVTQSSRYLVKRTGEKVFLECVQDMDHENMFWYRQDPGLGLRLIYFSYDVKMKEKGDIPEGYSVSREKKERFSLILESASTNQTSMYLCAIFSGQGFSEAFFGQGTRLTVV.

This clone is medium-sized (0.01 to 0.1%) in the sample. The chain is built from TRBV19 and TRBJ2-3, with 10 bases that match TRBD1. V trimming: 3 bases; J trimming: 2 bases; junction bases outside the gene matches: 11. CDR1 and CDR2 (germline): LNHDA, SQIVND (reference sequence). The CDR3 loop spans 18 amino acids. The CDR3 spells CASSMGRTGGPHTDTQYF. CDR3 DNA: TGTGCCAGTAGTATGGGGAGGACAGGGGGGCCGCACACAGATACGCAGTATTTT.

The chain carries TRBV6-5 and TRBJ1-1, with D tentatively TRBD1 (5 bases). Between the trimmed V and J ends, which lost 1 base and 4 bases, there was a span of 7 bases. The CDR3 contains 13 residues. The germline V gene has CDR1 MNHEY and CDR2 SVGAGI. CDR3 sequence: CASSYFRATEAFF. The CDR3 DNA sequence: TGTGCCAGCAGTTACTTCAGGGCCACTGAAGCTTTCTTT.